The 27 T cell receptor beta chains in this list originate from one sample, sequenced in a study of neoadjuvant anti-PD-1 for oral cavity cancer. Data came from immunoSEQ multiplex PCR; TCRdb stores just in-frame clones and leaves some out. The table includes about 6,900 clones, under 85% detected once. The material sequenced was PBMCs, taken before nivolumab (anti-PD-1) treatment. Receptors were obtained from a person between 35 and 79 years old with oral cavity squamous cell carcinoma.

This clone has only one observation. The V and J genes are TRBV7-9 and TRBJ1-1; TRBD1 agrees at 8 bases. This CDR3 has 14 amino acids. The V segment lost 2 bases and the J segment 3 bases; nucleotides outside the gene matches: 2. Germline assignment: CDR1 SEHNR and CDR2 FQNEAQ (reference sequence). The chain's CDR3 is CASSLHRGDTEAFF. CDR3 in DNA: TGTGCCAGCAGCTTACACAGGGGGGACACTGAAGCTTTCTTT.

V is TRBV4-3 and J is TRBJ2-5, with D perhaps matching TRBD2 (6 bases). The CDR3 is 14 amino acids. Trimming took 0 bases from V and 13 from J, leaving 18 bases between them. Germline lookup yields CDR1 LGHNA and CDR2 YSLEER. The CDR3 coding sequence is TGCGCCAGCAGCCAAGATTGGGGATCGGGACTTGTGTACTTC. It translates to CASSQDWGSGLVYF.

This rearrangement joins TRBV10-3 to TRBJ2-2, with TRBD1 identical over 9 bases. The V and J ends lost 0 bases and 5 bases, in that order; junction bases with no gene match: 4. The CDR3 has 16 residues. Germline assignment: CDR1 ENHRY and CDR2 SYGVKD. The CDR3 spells CAISESRTGDTGELFF. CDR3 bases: TGTGCCATCAGTGAGTCTCGGACAGGGGATACCGGGGAGCTGTTTTTT.

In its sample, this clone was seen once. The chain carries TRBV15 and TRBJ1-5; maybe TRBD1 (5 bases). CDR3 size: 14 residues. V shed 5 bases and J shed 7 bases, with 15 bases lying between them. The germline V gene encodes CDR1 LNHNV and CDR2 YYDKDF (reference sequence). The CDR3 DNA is TGTGCCACCAGCTCGGGACGTACCCGACAGCCCCAGCATTTT. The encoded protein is CATSSGRTRQPQHF. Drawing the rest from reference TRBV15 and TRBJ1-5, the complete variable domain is DAMVIQNPRYQVTQFGKPVTLSCSQTLNHNVMYWYQQKSSQAPKLLFHYYDKDFNNEADTPDNFQSRRPNTSFCFLDIRSPGLGDTAMYLCATSSGRTRQPQHFGDGTRLSIL.

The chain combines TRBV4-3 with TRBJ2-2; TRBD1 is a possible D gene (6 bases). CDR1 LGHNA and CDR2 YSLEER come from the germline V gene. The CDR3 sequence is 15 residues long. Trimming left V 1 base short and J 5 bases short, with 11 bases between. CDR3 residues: CASSQGTDQTGELFF. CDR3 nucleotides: TGCGCCAGCAGCCAAGGGACAGACCAAACCGGGGAGCTGTTTTTT.

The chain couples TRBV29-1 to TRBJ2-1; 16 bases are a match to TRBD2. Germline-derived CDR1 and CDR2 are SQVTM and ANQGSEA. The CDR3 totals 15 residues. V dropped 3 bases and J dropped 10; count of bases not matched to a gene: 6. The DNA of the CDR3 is TGCAGCGTTGACCTGTCGGGACTAGCGGGGGGGGAGCAGTTCTTC. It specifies CSVDLSGLAGGEQFF.

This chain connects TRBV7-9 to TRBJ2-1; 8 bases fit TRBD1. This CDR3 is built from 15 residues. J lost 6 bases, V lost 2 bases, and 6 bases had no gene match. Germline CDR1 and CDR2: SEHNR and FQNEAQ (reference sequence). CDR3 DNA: TGTGCCAGCAGCTTACGGGGACAGGCGAGCAATGAGCAGTTCTTC. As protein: CASSLRGQASNEQFF.

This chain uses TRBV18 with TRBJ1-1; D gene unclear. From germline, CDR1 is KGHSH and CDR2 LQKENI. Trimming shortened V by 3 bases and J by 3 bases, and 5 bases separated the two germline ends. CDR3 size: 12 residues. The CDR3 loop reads CASSPLYTEAFF. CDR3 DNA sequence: TGTGCCAGCTCACCGCTGTACACTGAAGCTTTCTTT.

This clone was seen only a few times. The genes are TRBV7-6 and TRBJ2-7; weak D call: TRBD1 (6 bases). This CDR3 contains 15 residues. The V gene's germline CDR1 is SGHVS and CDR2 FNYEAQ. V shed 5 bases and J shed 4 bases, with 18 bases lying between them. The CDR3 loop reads CASSQDRLRGYEQYF. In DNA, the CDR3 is TGTGCCAGCAGCCAAGACAGGCTGAGGGGGTACGAGCAGTACTTC. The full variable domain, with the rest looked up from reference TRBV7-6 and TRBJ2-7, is GAGVSQSPRYKVTKRGQDVALRCDPISGHVSLYWYRQALGQGPEFLTYFNYEAQQDKSGLPNDRFSAERPEGSISTLTIQRTEQRDSAMYRCASSQDRLRGYEQYFGPGTRLTVT.

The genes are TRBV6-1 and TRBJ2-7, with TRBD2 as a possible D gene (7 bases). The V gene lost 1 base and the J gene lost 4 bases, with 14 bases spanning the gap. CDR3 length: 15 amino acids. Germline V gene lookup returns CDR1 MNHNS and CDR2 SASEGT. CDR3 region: CASSEEGGAGYEQYF. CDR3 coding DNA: TGTGCCAGCAGTGAAGAAGGGGGGGCGGGGTACGAGCAGTACTTC.

Here the CDR3 reads CASSFQGYEQYF. CDR3 DNA sequence: TGCGCCAGCAGCTTCCAGGGATACGAGCAGTACTTC. V and J are TRBV5-1 and TRBJ2-7; D might be TRBD1 (5 bases). CDR1 and CDR2 from the germline V gene are SGHRS and YFSETQ. Trimming took off 2 bases at V and 4 bases at J, with 7 bases between the two ends. This CDR3 contains 12 residues.

In nucleotides, the CDR3 is TGTGCCAGCAGCGTAGGGCAGGACTCCTACGAGCAGTACTTC. Amino acids: CASSVGQDSYEQYF. The chain is built from TRBV9 and TRBJ2-7; D gene ambiguous. The germline V and J ends were trimmed by 0 bases and 0 bases, with 7 bases remaining between them. CDR3 length: 14 amino acids. Germline V lookup: CDR1 SGDLS, CDR2 YYNGEE.

The CDR3 here is CASSEVRSTETQYF. In DNA, the CDR3 is TGTGCCAGCAGTGAAGTTCGGAGTACGGAGACCCAGTACTTC. J is TRBJ2-5 and V is TRBV2, with D hard to call. Germline lookup yields CDR1 SNHLY and CDR2 FYNNEI. V lost 1 base and J lost 5, with 11 bases in between. The CDR3 contains 14 residues. The whole variable domain, remainder taken from reference TRBV2 and TRBJ2-5, is EPEVTQTPSHQVTQMGQEVILRCVPISNHLYFYWYRQILGQKVEFLVSFYNNEISEKSEIFDDQFSVERPDGSNFTLKIRSTKLEDSAMYFCASSEVRSTETQYFGPGTRLLVL.

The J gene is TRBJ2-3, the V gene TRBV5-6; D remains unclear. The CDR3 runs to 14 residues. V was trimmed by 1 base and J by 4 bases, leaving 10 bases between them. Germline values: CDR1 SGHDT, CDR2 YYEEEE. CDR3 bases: TGTGCCAGCAGCTTGCCCCAGGCCCCAGATACGCAGTATTTT. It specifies CASSLPQAPDTQYF.

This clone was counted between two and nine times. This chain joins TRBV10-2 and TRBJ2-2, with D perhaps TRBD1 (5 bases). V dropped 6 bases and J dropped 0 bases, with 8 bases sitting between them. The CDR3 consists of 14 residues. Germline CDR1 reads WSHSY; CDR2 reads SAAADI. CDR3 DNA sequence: TGCGCCAGCAGGGGGCGTTCGAACACCGGGGAGCTGTTTTTT. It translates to CASRGRSNTGELFF.

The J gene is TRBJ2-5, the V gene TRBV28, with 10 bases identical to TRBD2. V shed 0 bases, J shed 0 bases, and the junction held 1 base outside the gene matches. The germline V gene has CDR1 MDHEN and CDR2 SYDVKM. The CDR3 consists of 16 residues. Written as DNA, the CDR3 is TGTGCCAGCAGTTTATGGGGGACTAGCGACCAAGAGACCCAGTACTTC. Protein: CASSLWGTSDQETQYF.

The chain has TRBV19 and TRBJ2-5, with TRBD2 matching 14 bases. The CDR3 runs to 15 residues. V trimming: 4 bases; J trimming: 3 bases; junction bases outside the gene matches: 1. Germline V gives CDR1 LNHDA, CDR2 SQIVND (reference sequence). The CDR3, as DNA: TGTGCCAGTAGTACGGGACTAGCGGGGGAAGAGACCCAGTACTTC. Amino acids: CASSTGLAGEETQYF.

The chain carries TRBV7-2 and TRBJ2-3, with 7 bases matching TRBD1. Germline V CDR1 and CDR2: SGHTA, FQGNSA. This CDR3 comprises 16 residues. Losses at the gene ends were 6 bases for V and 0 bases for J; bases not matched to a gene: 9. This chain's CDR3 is CASSPPGQRSTDTQYF. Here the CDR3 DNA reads TGTGCCAGCAGTCCTCCGGGACAGAGGAGCACAGATACGCAGTATTTT.

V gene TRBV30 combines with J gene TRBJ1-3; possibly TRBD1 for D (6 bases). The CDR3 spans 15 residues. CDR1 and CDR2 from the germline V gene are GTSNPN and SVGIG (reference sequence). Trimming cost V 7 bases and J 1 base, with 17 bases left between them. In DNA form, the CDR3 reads TGTGCCTCTAGGATGGGGGGCAGTTCTGGAAACACCATATATTTT. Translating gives CASRMGGSSGNTIYF.

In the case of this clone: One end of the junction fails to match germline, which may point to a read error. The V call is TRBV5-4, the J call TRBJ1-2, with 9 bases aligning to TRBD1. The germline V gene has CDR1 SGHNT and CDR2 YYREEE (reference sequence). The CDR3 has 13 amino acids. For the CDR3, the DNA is TGTGCCAGCAGCCGCACACAGGGGGCAGGTAACGCCTTC. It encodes CASSRTQGAGNAF.

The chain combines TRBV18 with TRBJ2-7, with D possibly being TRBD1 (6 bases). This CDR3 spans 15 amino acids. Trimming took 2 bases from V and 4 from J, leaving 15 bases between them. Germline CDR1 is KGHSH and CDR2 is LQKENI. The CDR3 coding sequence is TGTGCCAGCTCACCAAACAGGGCAGGAATATACGAGCAGTACTTC. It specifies CASSPNRAGIYEQYF. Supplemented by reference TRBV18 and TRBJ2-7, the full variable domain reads NAGVMQNPRHLVRRRGQEARLRCSPMKGHSHVYWYRQLPEEGLKFMVYLQKENIIDESGMPKERFSAEFPKEGPSILRIQQVVRGDSAAYFCASSPNRAGIYEQYFGPGTRLTVT.

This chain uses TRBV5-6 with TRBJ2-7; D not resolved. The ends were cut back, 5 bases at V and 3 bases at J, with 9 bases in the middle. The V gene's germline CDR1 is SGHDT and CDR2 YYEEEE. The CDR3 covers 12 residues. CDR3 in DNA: TGTGCCAGCAGTCACAGTTACTACGAGCAGTACTTC. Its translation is CASSHSYYEQYF.

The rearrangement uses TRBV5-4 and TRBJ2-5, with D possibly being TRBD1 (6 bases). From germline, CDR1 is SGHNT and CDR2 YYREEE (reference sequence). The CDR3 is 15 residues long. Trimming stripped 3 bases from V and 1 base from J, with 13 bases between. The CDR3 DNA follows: TGTGCCAGCAGCTGGCGGCTGACAGGCCAAGAGACCCAGTACTTC. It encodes CASSWRLTGQETQYF.

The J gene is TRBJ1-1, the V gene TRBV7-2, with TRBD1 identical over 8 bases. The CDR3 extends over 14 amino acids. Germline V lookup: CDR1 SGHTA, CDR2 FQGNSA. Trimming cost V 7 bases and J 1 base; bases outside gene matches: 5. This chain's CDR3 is CASTRDRWNTEAFF. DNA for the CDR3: TGTGCCAGCACTCGGGACAGGTGGAACACTGAAGCTTTCTTT.

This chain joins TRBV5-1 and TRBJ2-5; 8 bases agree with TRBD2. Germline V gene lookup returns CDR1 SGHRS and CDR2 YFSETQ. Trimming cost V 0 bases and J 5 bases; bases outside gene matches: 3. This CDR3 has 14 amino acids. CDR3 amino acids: CASSLGAGAETQYF. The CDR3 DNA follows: TGCGCCAGCAGCTTGGGAGCGGGGGCGGAGACCCAGTACTTC.

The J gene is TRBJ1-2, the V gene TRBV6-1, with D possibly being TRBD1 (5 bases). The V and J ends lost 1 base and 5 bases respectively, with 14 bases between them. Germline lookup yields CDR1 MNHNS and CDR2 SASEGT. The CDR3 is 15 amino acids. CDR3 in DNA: TGTGCCAGCAGTGAAGAGGCTGGGGGAGGGTATGGCTACACCTTC. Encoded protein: CASSEEAGGGYGYTF.

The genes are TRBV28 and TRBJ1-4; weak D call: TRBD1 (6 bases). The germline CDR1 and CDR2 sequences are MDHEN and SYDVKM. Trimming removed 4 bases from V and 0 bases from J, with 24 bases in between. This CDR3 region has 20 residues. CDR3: CASSSPLGGDVVATNEKLFF. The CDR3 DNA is TGTGCCAGCAGTTCACCCCTAGGGGGAGACGTAGTTGCAACTAATGAAAAACTGTTTTTT.